This T cell receptor beta chain is from a study of T cells in Graves' hyperthyroidism and ophthalmopathy. The study's findings and limits: Most clonotypes expanded in the thyroid (above 0.001) were also present in blood.

A patient was excluded if there was uncontrolled infection, other autoimmune disease, pregnancy or lactation. Comments on this clonotype: Its antigen is unknown.

Authors of the study amplified TCR beta CDR3 regions from RNA transcripts. First-round RT-PCR with HTBI primers amplified the TCR CDR3 region. TCRdb re-derived calls from the multiplex PCR reads in MiXCR, one entry per CDR3 protein. The repertoire holds over 500,000 distinct CDR3 sequences, with around 15% as singletons. The junction had 10 bases not matched to a gene; V was cut back by 4 bases and J by 0 bases. The CDR3 runs to 19 residues. The germline CDR1 and CDR2 sequences are LNHNV and YYDKDF (reference sequence). Sequences were obtained from blood. This TCR derives from a woman aged 35 to 49 with Graves' hyperthyroidism. This chain links TRBV15 with TRBJ2-3; TRBD2 matches 13 bases. CDR3: CATSTYQSGLAGSTDTQYF. The CDR3 nucleotides are TGTGCCACCAGCACATATCAATCGGGACTAGCGGGGAGCACAGATACGCAGTATTTT.